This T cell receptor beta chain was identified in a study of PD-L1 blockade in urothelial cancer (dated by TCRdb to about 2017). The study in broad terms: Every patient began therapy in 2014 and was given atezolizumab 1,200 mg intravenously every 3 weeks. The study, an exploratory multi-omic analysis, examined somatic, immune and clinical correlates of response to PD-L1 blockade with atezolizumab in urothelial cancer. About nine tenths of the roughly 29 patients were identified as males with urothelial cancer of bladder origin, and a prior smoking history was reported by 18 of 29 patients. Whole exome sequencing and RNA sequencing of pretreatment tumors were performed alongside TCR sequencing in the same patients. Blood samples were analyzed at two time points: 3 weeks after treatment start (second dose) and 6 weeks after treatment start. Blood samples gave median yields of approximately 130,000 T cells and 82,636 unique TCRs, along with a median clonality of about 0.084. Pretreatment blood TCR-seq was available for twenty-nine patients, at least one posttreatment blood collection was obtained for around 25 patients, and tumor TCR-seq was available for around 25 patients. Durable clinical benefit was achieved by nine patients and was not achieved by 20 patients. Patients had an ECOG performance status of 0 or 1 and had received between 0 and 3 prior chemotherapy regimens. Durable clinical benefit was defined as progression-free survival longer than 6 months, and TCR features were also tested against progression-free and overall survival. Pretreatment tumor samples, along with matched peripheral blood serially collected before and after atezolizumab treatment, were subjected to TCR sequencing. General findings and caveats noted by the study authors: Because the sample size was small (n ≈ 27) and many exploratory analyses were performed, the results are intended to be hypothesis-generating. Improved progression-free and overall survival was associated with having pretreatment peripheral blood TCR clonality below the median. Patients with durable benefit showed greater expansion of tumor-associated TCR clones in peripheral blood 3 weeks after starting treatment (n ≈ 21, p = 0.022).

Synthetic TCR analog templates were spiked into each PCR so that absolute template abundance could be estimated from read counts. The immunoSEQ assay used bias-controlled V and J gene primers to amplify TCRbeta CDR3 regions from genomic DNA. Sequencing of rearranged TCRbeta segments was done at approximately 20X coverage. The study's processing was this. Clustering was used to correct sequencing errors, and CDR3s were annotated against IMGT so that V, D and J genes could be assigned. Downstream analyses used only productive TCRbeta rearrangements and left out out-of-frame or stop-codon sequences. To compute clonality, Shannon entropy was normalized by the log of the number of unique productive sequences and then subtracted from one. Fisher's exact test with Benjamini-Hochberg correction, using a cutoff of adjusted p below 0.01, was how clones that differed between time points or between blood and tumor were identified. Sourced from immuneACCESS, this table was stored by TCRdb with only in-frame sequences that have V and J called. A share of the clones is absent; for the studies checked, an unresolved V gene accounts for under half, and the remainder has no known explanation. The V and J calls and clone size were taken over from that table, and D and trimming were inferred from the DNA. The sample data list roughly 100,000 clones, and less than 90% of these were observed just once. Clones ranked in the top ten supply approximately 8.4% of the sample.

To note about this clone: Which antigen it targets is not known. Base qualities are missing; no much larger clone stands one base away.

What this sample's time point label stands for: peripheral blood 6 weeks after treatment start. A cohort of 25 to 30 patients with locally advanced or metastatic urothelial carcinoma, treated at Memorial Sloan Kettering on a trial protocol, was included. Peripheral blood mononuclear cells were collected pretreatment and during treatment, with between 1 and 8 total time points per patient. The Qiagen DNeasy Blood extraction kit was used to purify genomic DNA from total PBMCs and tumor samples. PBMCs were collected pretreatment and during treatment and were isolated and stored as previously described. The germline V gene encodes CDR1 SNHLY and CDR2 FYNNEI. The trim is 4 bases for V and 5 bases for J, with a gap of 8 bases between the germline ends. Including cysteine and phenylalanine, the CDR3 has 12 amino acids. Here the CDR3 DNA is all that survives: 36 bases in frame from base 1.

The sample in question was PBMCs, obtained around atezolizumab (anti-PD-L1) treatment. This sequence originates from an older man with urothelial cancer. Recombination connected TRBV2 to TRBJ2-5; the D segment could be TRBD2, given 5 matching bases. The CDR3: CASSGGWETQYF. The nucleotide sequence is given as TGTGCCAGCAGTGGAGGGTGGGAGACCCAGTACTTC.